These 12 T cell receptor beta chains were sequenced from one sample in a study of blood T cell repertoires in COVID-19. Profiling relied on immunoSEQ multiplex PCR, and the TCRdb table lists in-frame clones only, not all of them. The table shows over 150,000 clones, with around 82% occurring only once. The sequencing input was peripheral blood. These receptors all come from a man in his sixties with COVID-19, enrolled during active disease.

As concerns this clone: The sample contains more than one DNA sequence encoding this CDR3. The chain is built from TRBV5-1 and TRBJ1-2, with D uncertain. The CDR3 covers 13 residues. The V gene's germline CDR1 is SGHRS and CDR2 YFSETQ. Trimming took 0 bases from V and 2 from J, leaving 5 bases between them. CDR3 sequence reads: CASSLDGNYGYTF. For the CDR3, the DNA is TGCGCCAGCAGCTTGGACGGGAACTATGGCTACACCTTC.

The chain employs TRBV7-9 and TRBJ2-7, with 10 nucleotides matching TRBD1. Losses at the gene ends were 1 base for V and 4 bases for J; bases not matched to a gene: 10. This CDR3 region has 17 residues. Germline V gives CDR1 SEHNR, CDR2 FQNEAQ (reference sequence). The CDR3 DNA reads as TGTGCCAGCAGCTTAGATGGGACAGGGGTAGTGTTATACGAGCAGTACTTC. This gives the protein CASSLDGTGVVLYEQYF. Complete variable domain (other parts from reference TRBV7-9 and TRBJ2-7): DTGVSQNPRHKITKRGQNVTFRCDPISEHNRLYWYRQTLGQGPEFLTYFQNEAQLEKSRLLSDRFSAERPKGSFSTLEIQRTEQGDSAMYLCASSLDGTGVVLYEQYFGPGTRLTVT.

The genes are TRBV7-8 and TRBJ1-1; 8 nucleotides match TRBD1. Germline loops: CDR1 SGHVS, CDR2 FQNEAQ. The V segment lost 5 bases and the J segment 4 bases; nucleotides outside the gene matches: 6. The CDR3 is 14 amino acids. In nucleotides, the CDR3 is TGTGCCAGCAGCACCACAGACAGGGGCACTGAAGCTTTCTTT. It codes for CASSTTDRGTEAFF.

This clone was seen only once. J is TRBJ1-1 and V is TRBV19; D uncertain. The CDR3 covers 12 residues. Per the germline V gene, CDR1 is LNHDA and CDR2 is SQIVND (reference sequence). V shed 6 bases and J shed 2 bases, with 7 bases lying between them. CDR3 sequence (DNA): TGTGCCAGTAGCTTCAGAAACACTGAAGCTTTCTTT. Translated, it gives CASSFRNTEAFF.

The rearrangement joins TRBV24-1 to TRBJ2-3, with 9 bases matching TRBD1. V dropped 2 bases and J dropped 6; count of bases not matched to a gene: 14. Per germline, CDR1 KGHDR and CDR2 SFDVKD. The CDR3 spans 18 residues. The CDR3 spells CATSDSGGGQGLFDTQYF. CDR3 nucleotides: TGTGCCACCAGTGATTCAGGGGGCGGACAGGGGCTTTTCGATACGCAGTATTTT.

The genes are TRBV30 and TRBJ2-1; TRBD2 matches at 9 bases. The germline gives CDR1 GTSNPN, CDR2 SVGIG (reference sequence). The CDR3 sequence is 14 residues long. J was trimmed by 6 bases and V by 1 base; bases with no gene match: 4. The CDR3 nucleotides read TGTGCCTGGAGTGGAGGGACTAGCACCAATGAGCAGTTCTTC. Its translation is CAWSGGTSTNEQFF.

The chain carries TRBV29-1 and TRBJ1-2, with D perhaps TRBD1 (5 bases). The CDR3 runs to 13 residues. The V and J ends lost 3 bases and 5 bases respectively, with 13 bases between them. The germline CDR1 and CDR2 sequences are SQVTM and ANQGSEA. The CDR3 DNA is TGCAGCGTTGAGCCCCATGGGGCTTATGGCTACACCTTC. It codes for CSVEPHGAYGYTF.

This clone was observed a handful of times. The CDR3 spells CASSQGQGDYEQYF. CDR3 coding DNA: TGTGCCAGCAGCCAGGGGCAGGGGGACTACGAGCAGTACTTC. This rearrangement joins TRBV4-2 to TRBJ2-7, with 7 bases matching TRBD1. The CDR3 loop spans 14 amino acids. V dropped 3 bases and J dropped 3; count of bases not matched to a gene: 5. Looked up from germline, CDR1 is LGHNA and CDR2 is YNFKEQ.

This chain connects TRBV18 to TRBJ2-1; weak D call: TRBD2 (6 bases). Germline-derived CDR1 and CDR2 are KGHSH and LQKENI. The V end lost 6 bases, the J end lost 10 bases, and 19 bases lay between the germline ends. This CDR3 is built from 14 residues. The DNA of the CDR3 is TGTGCCAGCTCCCTCCTCGCGGGGACGGAGGAGCAGTTCTTC. Amino acids: CASSLLAGTEEQFF.

The chain couples TRBV10-2 to TRBJ1-5, with 8 bases lining up with TRBD1. CDR1 and CDR2 from the germline V gene are WSHSY and SAAADI. The CDR3 is 13 residues long. V shed 7 bases, J shed 4 bases, and the junction held 3 bases outside the gene matches. CDR3 region: CASTRTGNQPQHF. Written as DNA, the CDR3 is TGCGCCAGCACCAGGACAGGGAATCAGCCCCAGCATTTT.

This clone was found once. This sequence joins TRBV10-3 and TRBJ1-4, with D perhaps matching TRBD1 (6 bases). V was pared by 0 bases and J by 10 bases, with 9 bases between. CDR3 length equals 13 residues. Germline CDR1 ENHRY, CDR2 SYGVKD. The CDR3 DNA follows: TGTGCCATCAGTGAGTCACCAGGGGCAAAACTGTTTTTT. This encodes CAISESPGAKLFF.

The chain is built from TRBV19 and TRBJ2-5, with 9 bases matching TRBD2. The germline CDR1 and CDR2 sequences are LNHDA and SQIVND (reference sequence). The CDR3 totals 18 residues. J lost 4 bases, V lost 6 bases, and 18 bases had no gene match. The CDR3, as DNA: TGTGCCAGTAGCACGGCGGCTAGCGGGGATTTGGGCTTAGAGACCCAGTACTTC. It encodes CASSTAASGDLGLETQYF.